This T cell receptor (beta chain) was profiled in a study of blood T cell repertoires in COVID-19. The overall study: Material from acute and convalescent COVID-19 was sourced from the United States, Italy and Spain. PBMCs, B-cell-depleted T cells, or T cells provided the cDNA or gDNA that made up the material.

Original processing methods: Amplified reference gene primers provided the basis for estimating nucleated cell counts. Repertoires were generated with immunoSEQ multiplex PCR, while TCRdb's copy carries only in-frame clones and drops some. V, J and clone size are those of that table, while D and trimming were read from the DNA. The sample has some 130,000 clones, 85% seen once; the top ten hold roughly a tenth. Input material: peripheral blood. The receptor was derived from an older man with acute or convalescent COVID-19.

The CDR3 region has the DNA TGTGCCAGCAGTTACTCGGGCCCAGGAGGTCCCTATGGCTACACCTTC. It is translated as CASSYSGPGGPYGYTF. This sequence joins TRBV6-2 or TRBV6-3 and TRBJ1-2; D remains unclear. This CDR3 has 16 amino acids. Germline V lookup: CDR1 MNHEY, CDR2 SVGEGT. V dropped 0 bases and J dropped 4 bases, with 15 bases sitting between them.